This is a list of T cell receptor beta chains from one sample in a study of T cells in Graves' hyperthyroidism and ophthalmopathy. TCRdb independently ran MiXCR on the multiplex PCR reads; one entry per CDR3 protein. The repertoire holds around 380,000 distinct CDR3 sequences, approximately 12% seen once, with more than 20% in the top ten. The sample consisted of blood. Source of these receptors: a man aged 30-40 years with Graves' hyperthyroidism that later progressed to Graves' ophthalmopathy. CDR3s include the opening cysteine and the closing phenylalanine or tryptophan. A D gene is named only where the DNA matches it firmly. Some rows have no size entry. The others give once, few or many, or a class for an expanded clone.

V	size	J	D	CDR3	DNA
TRBV5-1	many	TRBJ2-1	NA	CASSLEAGYPEQFF	TGCGCCAGCAGCTTGGAGGCAGGGTACCCTGAGCAGTTCTTC
TRBV29-1	few	TRBJ2-1	NA	CSVDRGANNEQFF	TGCAGCGTTGACAGGGGCGCCAACAATGAGCAGTTCTTC
TRBV28	many	TRBJ1-5	NA	CASSRGGGRGNQPQHF	TGTGCCAGCAGTCGCGGCGGAGGGCGGGGCAATCAGCCCCAGCATTTT
TRBV9	few	TRBJ2-5	NA	CASSPDDTLYQETQYF	TGTGCCAGCAGCCCCGACGACACACTGTACCAAGAGACCCAGTACTTC
TRBV3-1	few	TRBJ1-1	NA	CASSQRALERNTEAFF	TGTGCCAGCAGCCAACGAGCCCTAGAAAGGAACACTGAAGCTTTCTTT
TRBV6-1	few	TRBJ1-2	NA	CASSEPQVVYGYTF	TGTGCCAGCAGTGAACCACAGGTGGTCTATGGCTACACCTTC
TRBV5-1	NA	TRBJ2-1	NA	CASSLDPLREQFF	TGCGCCAGCAGCTTGGATCCCCTCCGGGAGCAGTTCTTC
TRBV2	NA	TRBJ1-5	NA	CASSVDPNLGHVYSNQPQHF	TGTGCCAGCAGTGTGGACCCTAATCTTGGGCACGTATATAGCAATCAGCCCCAGCATTTT
TRBV24-1	NA	TRBJ2-1	NA	CATSDPYNEQFF	TGTGCCACCAGTGATCCGTACAATGAGCAGTTCTTC
TRBV12-3/TRBV12-4	many	TRBJ1-1	NA	CASSSTLEAFF	TGTGCCAGCAGTTCCACGTTAGAAGCTTTCTTT
TRBV11-2	few	TRBJ2-1	NA	CASSFTAGGNEQFF	TGTGCCAGCAGCTTTACCGCGGGTGGCAATGAGCAGTTCTTC
TRBV12-3/TRBV12-4	NA	TRBJ1-4	NA	CASSAFSPSNEKLFF	TGTGCCAGCAGTGCCTTTAGCCCATCTAATGAAAAACTGTTTTTT
TRBV7-9	many	TRBJ2-4	NA	CASSQGAGVAKNIQYF	TGTGCCAGCAGCCAGGGAGCAGGGGTAGCCAAAAACATTCAGTACTTC
TRBV11-2	NA	TRBJ2-2	NA	CASSPGRGITGELFF	TGTGCCAGCAGCCCAGGAAGGGGGATCACCGGGGAGCTGTTTTTT
TRBV30	NA	TRBJ2-2	TRBD1	CAWIGTGGFTGELFF	TGTGCCTGGATAGGGACAGGGGGCTTCACCGGGGAGCTGTTTTTT
TRBV7-9	many	TRBJ2-3	TRBD1	CASSLRTGGTDTQYF	TGTGCCAGCAGCTTACGGACAGGGGGTACAGATACGCAGTATTTT
TRBV5-1	NA	TRBJ1-1	NA	CASSATAGIMNTEAFF	TGCGCCAGCAGCGCCACGGCAGGGATAATGAACACTGAAGCTTTCTTT
TRBV28	few	TRBJ2-3	TRBD2	CASSLDRGGGTDTQYF	TGTGCCAGCAGTTTGGATCGCGGGGGGGGCACAGATACGCAGTATTTT
TRBV12-3/TRBV12-4	many	TRBJ2-7	TRBD1	CATARGTGNEQYF	TGTGCCACCGCGCGTGGGACAGGGAACGAGCAGTACTTC
TRBV5-8	many	TRBJ2-5	NA	CASSFGQHQETQYF	TGTGCCAGCAGCTTCGGGCAGCACCAAGAGACCCAGTACTTC
TRBV7-9	few	TRBJ1-1	NA	CTSRESKQVTEAFF	TGTACCAGCAGGGAATCAAAGCAGGTTACTGAAGCTTTCTTT
TRBV5-6	few	TRBJ2-5	TRBD2	CASSLAFSGEVETQYF	TGTGCCAGCAGCTTGGCGTTTAGCGGGGAGGTGGAGACCCAGTACTTC
TRBV20-1	NA	TRBJ1-2	TRBD1	CSAETWAGTGASNYGYTF	TGCAGTGCTGAGACATGGGCCGGGACAGGGGCCTCTAACTATGGCTACACCTTC
TRBV3-1	few	TRBJ2-3	NA	CASSQAGLGTDTQYF	TGTGCCAGCAGCCAAGCAGGTTTAGGGACAGATACGCAGTATTTT
TRBV5-1	few	TRBJ2-5	NA	CASSFSNLEPDVQYF	TGCGCCAGCAGCTTTTCAAACCTCGAGCCCGATGTCCAGTACTTC
TRBV7-9	NA	TRBJ2-1	NA	CASSSEYSEQFF	TGTGCCAGCAGCTCGGAGTATAGTGAGCAGTTCTTC
TRBV5-1	NA	TRBJ2-7	TRBD2	CASSLGSSGVREQYF	TGCGCCAGCAGCTTGGGATCTAGCGGGGTTAGGGAGCAGTACTTC
TRBV6-1	NA	TRBJ1-3	NA	CASRGTRLRDTIYF	TGTGCCAGCCGAGGGACTAGGTTACGAGACACCATATATTTT
TRBV4-1	NA	TRBJ2-2	NA	CASSQGALITGELFF	TGCGCCAGCAGCCAGGGGGCACTTATCACCGGGGAGCTGTTTTTT
TRBV4-1	few	TRBJ1-2	NA	CASSQDIADGVFYGYTF	TGCGCCAGCAGCCAAGATATTGCGGACGGAGTCTTTTATGGCTACACCTTC
TRBV10-3	few	TRBJ2-7	TRBD2	CAISLGLAGSYEQYF	TGTGCCATCAGCCTTGGACTAGCGGGGTCCTACGAGCAGTACTTC
TRBV7-8	NA	TRBJ2-1	NA	CASSFSGADEQFF	TGTGCCAGCAGCTTCTCGGGGGCCGATGAGCAGTTCTTC
TRBV13	NA	TRBJ2-7	TRBD2	CASSLSSGGFQQYF	TGTGCCAGCAGCTTAAGTAGCGGGGGCTTCCAGCAGTACTTC
TRBV28	many	TRBJ2-7	NA	CASVGASSYEQYF	TGTGCCAGCGTTGGGGCCAGCTCCTACGAGCAGTACTTC
TRBV7-8	few	TRBJ1-5	NA	CASSIDGSNQPQHF	TGTGCCAGCAGCATCGACGGTAGCAATCAGCCCCAGCATTTT
TRBV7-3	many	TRBJ2-3	NA	CASSLVPGGNTDTQYF	TGTGCCAGCAGCTTAGTACCGGGGGGCAACACAGATACGCAGTATTTT
TRBV2	many	TRBJ2-3	NA	CASSPSWGDTQYF	TGTGCCAGCAGTCCTAGCTGGGGGGATACGCAGTATTTT
TRBV18	NA	TRBJ2-4	NA	CASSPRGDGKNIQYF	TGTGCCAGCTCACCAAGAGGGGATGGCAAAAACATTCAGTACTTC
TRBV7-9	NA	TRBJ2-5	TRBD2	CASSGQRGGETQYF	TGTGCCAGCAGCGGACAGCGGGGGGGAGAGACCCAGTACTTC
TRBV5-1	few	TRBJ2-3	TRBD2	CASSTGLAGSTDTQYF	TGCGCCAGCAGCACAGGACTAGCGGGGAGCACAGATACGCAGTATTTT
TRBV27	many	TRBJ1-2	NA	CASSSEGPYGYTF	TGTGCCAGCAGTTCGGAGGGCCCCTATGGCTACACCTTC
TRBV7-7	many	TRBJ2-7	TRBD1	CASSLAAGTGSEQYF	TGTGCTAGCAGCTTAGCGGCAGGGACAGGGAGCGAGCAGTACTTC
TRBV12-5	many	TRBJ2-7	NA	CASGLVAGPIWEQYF	TGTGCTAGTGGTTTGGTAGCAGGCCCTATTTGGGAGCAGTACTTC
TRBV7-3	many	TRBJ2-7	NA	CASSLLGTHEQYF	TGTGCCAGCAGCTTACTTGGCACCCACGAGCAGTACTTC
TRBV7-3	NA	TRBJ1-3	TRBD1	CASSPGQGVGGNTIYF	TGTGCCAGCAGCCCGGGACAGGGTGTAGGTGGAAACACCATATATTTT
TRBV5-1	few	TRBJ1-1	NA	CASSSEQALRTEAFF	TGCGCCAGCAGCTCCGAACAGGCTCTAAGGACTGAAGCTTTCTTT
TRBV27	many	TRBJ2-5	NA	CASSQGGSQYF	TGTGCCAGCAGTCAAGGGGGGTCACAGTACTTC
TRBV20-1	many	TRBJ2-5	TRBD2	CSAPGLAGAAQETQYF	TGCAGTGCCCCGGGACTAGCGGGCGCTGCTCAAGAGACCCAGTACTTC
TRBV29-1	few	TRBJ1-4	TRBD1	CSGLQGAVYEKLFF	TGCAGCGGACTACAGGGGGCGGTTTATGAAAAACTGTTTTTT
TRBV3-1	many	TRBJ1-1	TRBD1	CASSPSGQGSTEAFF	TGTGCCAGCAGCCCGAGTGGACAGGGGAGCACTGAAGCTTTCTTT
TRBV29-1	NA	TRBJ2-5	NA	CSVEDGFYRETQYF	TGCAGCGTTGAAGATGGGTTTTACCGCGAGACCCAGTACTTC
TRBV7-9	NA	TRBJ2-5	NA	CASSLQGLETQYF	TGTGCCAGCAGCTTACAAGGTTTGGAGACCCAGTACTTC
TRBV11-3	many	TRBJ2-7	NA	CASSRSNAYEQYF	TGTGCCAGCAGCCGATCGAACGCCTACGAGCAGTACTTC